Listed here are 11 T cell receptor beta chains from one sample, sequenced in a study of early T cells in non-severe SARS-CoV-2 infection. In TCRdb, the 5' RACE reads were re-called with MiXCR into one record per CDR3 protein. The repertoire consists of 100,000 to 150,000 distinct CDR3 sequences, with 14% to 15% occurring once and the leading ten covering about a fifth. The sequenced material came from whole blood. These receptors were taken from an adult who was a healthcare worker with PCR-confirmed SARS-CoV-2 infection or an uninfected control (not recorded which).

This clonotype was observed a few times. This CDR3 reads CASSLQGSGNIQYF. For the CDR3, the DNA is TGTGCCAGCTCCCTTCAGGGTTCGGGGAACATTCAGTACTTC. The chain combines TRBV18 with TRBJ2-4, with D perhaps TRBD1 or TRBD2 (5 bases each). The length of the CDR3 is 14 residues. Trimming took off 6 bases at V and 7 bases at J, with 16 bases between the two ends. Germline CDR1 and CDR2: KGHSH and LQKENI.

This clonotype showed up just a few times. The gene calls are TRBV29-1 and TRBJ2-2; D is undetermined. Germline V gene sequence: CDR1 SQVTM, CDR2 ANQGSEA. This CDR3 contains 12 residues. Trimming pared 1 base from V and 6 bases from J, leaving 6 bases between. The DNA of the CDR3 is TGCAGCGTTGAAGGCCCCGCCGGGGAGCTGTTTTTT. Its translation: CSVEGPAGELFF.

V gene TRBV5-4 combines with J gene TRBJ1-1; perhaps TRBD1 as D (6 bases). Germline CDR1 SGHNT, CDR2 YYREEE (reference sequence). This CDR3 contains 15 residues. Trimming left V 0 bases short and J 2 bases short, with 11 bases between. The chain's CDR3 is CASSLGRGQNTEAFF. The CDR3 coding sequence is TGTGCCAGCAGCTTGGGCAGGGGCCAAAACACTGAAGCTTTCTTT.

This clonotype was detected only a few times. The chain joins TRBV7-9 to TRBJ1-1, with 9 bases lining up with TRBD1. Germline assignment: CDR1 SEHNR and CDR2 FQNEAQ (reference sequence). Unmatched junction bases numbered 6, after V lost 4 bases and J lost 3 bases. This CDR3 has 15 residues. The CDR3: CASSSNRDRDTEAFF. In DNA, the CDR3 is TGTGCCAGCAGCTCAAACCGGGACAGGGACACTGAAGCTTTCTTT.

The J gene is TRBJ1-2, the V gene TRBV12-5, with D hard to call. Trimming removed 0 bases from V and 2 bases from J, with 7 bases in between. CDR3 size: 14 residues. Germline V gene data show CDR1 as LGHNT and CDR2 as FRNRAP. CDR3 sequence: CASGLVRSNYGYTF. CDR3 DNA: TGTGCTAGTGGTTTGGTTCGGTCGAACTATGGCTACACCTTC.

Only a few counts were recorded for this clonotype. The J gene is TRBJ2-6, the V gene TRBV19, with 7 bases fitting TRBD2. The CDR3 runs 16 residues. The V and J ends lost 5 bases and 0 bases, in that order; junction bases with no gene match: 4. Per germline, CDR1 LNHDA and CDR2 SQIVND (reference sequence). CDR3 DNA: TGTGCCAGTAGTTTTCGGGGGGACTCTGGGGCCAACGTCCTGACTTTC. Translated: CASSFRGDSGANVLTF.

This clonotype was counted only a few times. V usage is TRBV12-3 or TRBV12-4 and J usage is TRBJ1-6; D remains ambiguous. Between the trimmed V and J ends, which lost 1 base and 9 bases, there was a span of 10 bases. This CDR3 is built from 14 residues. This CDR3 reads CASSLGAASSPLHF. In DNA, the CDR3 is TGTGCCAGCAGTTTAGGGGCAGCGAGTTCACCCCTCCACTTT.

The V call is TRBV20-1, the J call TRBJ2-3, with 9 nucleotides matching TRBD2. This CDR3 has 17 residues. Germline V gives CDR1 DFQATT, CDR2 SNEGSKA (reference sequence). V lost 3 bases to trimming and J lost 0 bases; unmatched junction nucleotides: 10. The CDR3 region has the DNA TGCAGTGCTAGTTGGCTAGCGGGGAAATCTAGCACAGATACGCAGTATTTT. Translation gives CSASWLAGKSSTDTQYF.

J is TRBJ1-6 and V is TRBV12-3 or TRBV12-4; no definite D call. Trimming cost V 3 bases and J 7 bases, with 13 bases left between them. The CDR3 sequence is 15 residues long. CDR3 amino acids: CASSFRVPGNSPLHF. The CDR3, as DNA: TGTGCCAGCAGTTTCCGGGTCCCCGGAAATTCACCCCTCCACTTT.

The J gene is TRBJ2-3, the V gene TRBV11-2, with 8 bases that match TRBD1. Germline CDR1 SGHAT, CDR2 FQNNGV. V dropped 7 bases and J dropped 5; count of bases not matched to a gene: 8. The CDR3 contains 14 residues. CDR3 in DNA: TGTGCCAGCACCGCGACAGGGGTTATAGATACGCAGTATTTT. Translated, it gives CASTATGVIDTQYF.

This clonotype was counted only a few times. The genes are TRBV5-5 and TRBJ1-2; no clear D gene. Per the germline V gene, CDR1 is SGHKS and CDR2 is YYEKEE (reference sequence). The CDR3 length is 15 residues. Trimming took off 3 bases at V and 0 bases at J, with 12 bases between the two ends. This CDR3 reads CASSYDTRANYGYTF. For the CDR3, the DNA is TGTGCCAGCAGCTACGACACCCGAGCTAACTATGGCTACACCTTC.